A selection of T cell receptor beta chains follows, all from one sample in a study of T cell responses to AZD1222 COVID-19 vaccine. Sequenced by immunoSEQ multiplex PCR; TCRdb stores in-frame clones only, minus some. The data contain some 150,000 clones, roughly 80% of them singletons. Here the sequenced sample was peripheral blood, taken on day 0 of MenACWY control vaccination. The receptors were sampled from an adult in good health. Both conserved end residues are part of each CDR3. The D gene is left open where the match is weak. Part of the rows lack a size; the others show once, few, many or a class for expanded clones.

>TRBJ1-1|TRBV23-1|NA|NA
CASSHLGRGLGTNTEAFF
TGCGCCAGCAGTCACCTGGGGCGGGGGTTAGGGACAAACACTGAAGCTTTCTTT
>TRBJ2-2|TRBV11-2|NA|NA
CASSLESGFHGELFF
TGTGCCAGCAGCTTAGAGTCAGGGTTTCACGGGGAGCTGTTTTTT
>TRBJ1-2|TRBV28|NA|TRBD1
CASSRGTGDYGYTF
TGTGCCAGCAGCCGCGGGACAGGGGACTATGGCTACACCTTC
>TRBJ1-3|TRBV19|NA|NA
CASSMGRGNTIYF
TGTGCCAGTAGTATGGGCCGAGGAAACACCATATATTTT
>TRBJ1-1|TRBV20-1|many|TRBD1
CSASGQGVTEAFF
TGCAGTGCTAGTGGACAGGGGGTGACTGAAGCTTTCTTT
>TRBJ1-2|TRBV3-1/TRBV3-2|few|NA
CASRSLGDYGYTF
TGTGCCAGCCGCTCCCTAGGGGACTATGGCTACACCTTC
>TRBJ1-1|TRBV18|NA|NA
CASSPPSLRTEAFF
TGTGCCAGCTCACCACCCTCTCTACGAACTGAAGCTTTCTTT
>TRBJ1-2|TRBV29-1|NA|NA
CSVETDRTSGYTF
TGCAGCGTTGAAACGGACAGAACGTCTGGCTACACCTTC
>TRBJ1-2|TRBV11-2|NA|NA
CASSPPRAYGYTF
TGTGCCAGCAGCCCCCCCAGGGCCTATGGCTACACCTTC
>TRBJ2-7|TRBV27|NA|TRBD2
CASSTPVFSGGAPYEQYF
TGTGCCAGCAGTACCCCCGTCTTCAGCGGGGGGGCCCCCTACGAGCAGTACTTC
>TRBJ1-2|TRBV5-1|NA|NA
CASSVVGGRDGYTF
TGCGCCAGCAGCGTGGTGGGGGGCAGGGATGGCTACACCTTC
>TRBJ1-1|TRBV6-1|NA|NA
CASSEALRRDRTEAFF
TGTGCCAGCAGTGAAGCGCTTCGGAGGGACCGCACTGAAGCTTTCTTT
>TRBJ1-2|TRBV6-6|few|NA
CASSSLRPTNYGYTF
TGTGCCAGCAGTTCCCTACGGCCCACTAACTATGGCTACACCTTC
>TRBJ2-6|TRBV3-1/TRBV3-2|NA|TRBD1
CASRGQGLRSGANVLTF
TGTGCCAGCAGAGGACAGGGCTTGCGCTCTGGGGCCAACGTCCTGACTTTC
>TRBJ1-2|TRBV5-5|NA|NA
CASSLLIGLYGYTF
TGTGCCAGCAGCTTACTCATCGGGCTCTATGGCTACACCTTC
>TRBJ2-5|TRBV6-1|few|TRBD2
CASSERGIAGGRFETQYF
TGTGCCAGCAGTGAACGAGGGATAGCGGGGGGGCGGTTTGAGACCCAGTACTTC
>TRBJ1-1|TRBV3-1/TRBV3-2|once|NA
CASSQDLLAGPEAFF
TGTGCCAGCAGCCAAGATCTTTTGGCAGGCCCTGAAGCTTTCTTT
>TRBJ1-1|TRBV5-1|NA|NA
CASSESDRGIDEAFF
TGCGCCAGCAGCGAGAGCGACAGAGGCATTGATGAAGCTTTCTTT
>TRBJ1-1|TRBV3-1/TRBV3-2|NA|NA
CASSQESHPDTEAFF
TGTGCCAGCAGCCAAGAAAGTCACCCTGACACTGAAGCTTTCTTT
>TRBJ2-2|TRBV3-1/TRBV3-2|NA|TRBD1
CASSYNDRGRKNTGELFF
TGTGCCAGCAGCTACAATGACAGGGGGAGAAAGAACACCGGGGAGCTGTTTTTT
>TRBJ1-1|TRBV18|NA|NA
CASSPSPGGGNTEAFF
TGTGCCAGCTCACCATCCCCGGGGGGAGGGAACACTGAAGCTTTCTTT
>TRBJ2-2|TRBV11-2|NA|TRBD2
CASSRLAVNTGELFF
TGTGCCAGCAGCCGTCTAGCGGTGAACACCGGGGAGCTGTTTTTT
>TRBJ1-1|TRBV2|NA|NA
CASSDMRPPETEAFF
TGTGCCAGCAGTGATATGAGGCCCCCGGAGACTGAAGCTTTCTTT
>TRBJ1-1|TRBV7-3|NA|NA
CASSSTPLAEAFF
TGTGCCAGCAGCTCGACTCCCCTCGCCGAAGCTTTCTTT
>TRBJ1-3|TRBV7-6|NA|TRBD1
CASSLGDSSGNTIYF
TGTGCCAGCAGCTTAGGGGACAGCTCTGGAAACACCATATATTTT
>TRBJ1-1|TRBV7-9|NA|NA
CAYAGVNTEAFF
TGTGCCTACGCGGGGGTGAACACTGAAGCTTTCTTT
>TRBJ2-5|TRBV18|NA|NA
CASSPPEETQYF
TGTGCCAGCTCACCACCGGAGGAGACCCAGTACTTC
>TRBJ1-5|TRBV19|NA|TRBD1
CASSSQPQGALSNQPQHF
TGTGCCAGTAGTTCCCAACCACAGGGGGCTCTGAGCAATCAGCCCCAGCATTTT
>TRBJ1-1|TRBV5-1|NA|NA
CASSLAGYSNTEAFF
TGCGCCAGCAGCTTGGCCGGGTACTCGAACACTGAAGCTTTCTTT
>TRBJ1-5|TRBV2|NA|NA
CASSENGLSNQPQHF
TGTGCCAGCAGTGAAAACGGCCTTTCGAATCAGCCCCAGCATTTT
>TRBJ1-6|TRBV15|NA|NA
CATSVLGQHNSPLHF
TGTGCCACCAGCGTCCTAGGACAGCATAATTCACCCCTCCACTTT
>TRBJ1-6|TRBV11-2|NA|TRBD1
CASSLGGTGFSPLHF
TGTGCCAGCAGCTTAGGAGGGACAGGATTTTCACCCCTCCACTTT
>TRBJ1-1|TRBV13|NA|NA
CASSHDGNTEAFF
TGTGCCAGCAGCCACGACGGGAACACTGAAGCTTTCTTT
>TRBJ1-5|TRBV7-9|NA|NA
CASSWGNQPQHF
TGTGCCAGCAGCTGGGGCAATCAGCCCCAGCATTTT
>TRBJ1-1|TRBV9|NA|NA
CASSVFGTDNTEAFF
TGTGCCAGCAGCGTATTCGGGACGGATAACACTGAAGCTTTCTTT
>TRBJ1-5|TRBV6-5|NA|NA
CASSYSQGGNQPQHF
TGTGCCAGCAGTTACTCACAGGGAGGCAATCAGCCCCAGCATTTT
>TRBJ2-5|TRBV2|NA|TRBD1
CASSKDRARGETQYF
TGTGCCAGCAGCAAAGACAGGGCCCGGGGAGAGACCCAGTACTTC
>TRBJ2-7|TRBV5-1|NA|NA
CASSFIEGRYEQYF
TGCGCCAGCAGCTTTATCGAGGGGAGGTACGAGCAGTACTTC
>TRBJ1-4|TRBV6-5|NA|NA
CASRGQFNEKLFF
TGTGCCAGCAGGGGGCAGTTTAATGAAAAACTGTTTTTT